These T cell receptor beta chains were read from a single sample in a study of blood T cell repertoires in COVID-19. This table comes from immunoSEQ multiplex PCR, and its TCRdb copy is limited to in-frame clones, with some not included. The table lists approximately 80,000 clones, approximately 83% of them singletons. The sequencing input was peripheral blood. These receptors all stem from a woman in her sixties or seventies with acute or convalescent COVID-19. Each CDR3 is given with its conserved first and last residue. Fields, in order: V gene, clone size, D gene, J gene, CDR3 DNA, CDR3 protein. A D gene is named only where the DNA matches it firmly. Clone size appears in some rows only: once, few, many, or a class for an expanded clone.

>TRBV7-2|-|TRBD2|TRBJ2-1
TGTGCCAGCAGCGTGCTAGCGGGGGGGCAGTTCTTC
CASSVLAGGQFF
>TRBV7-3|-|-|TRBJ2-3
TGTGCCAGCAGCCTCGGGTCCGCCACAGATACGCAGTATTTT
CASSLGSATDTQYF
>TRBV5-1|-|-|TRBJ2-1
TGCGCCAGCAGCCTACACAATGAGCAGTTCTTC
CASSLHNEQFF
>TRBV29-1|-|-|TRBJ2-1
TGCAGCGTTGGACATTACTACAATGAGCAGTTCTTC
CSVGHYYNEQFF
>TRBV29-1|-|-|TRBJ1-1
TGCAGCGTTGACTCCTTCACTGAAGCTTTCTTT
CSVDSFTEAFF
>TRBV3-1/TRBV3-2|-|-|TRBJ2-5
TGTGCCAGCAGCCCCCCCAGGGAAGGGACCCAGTACTTC
CASSPPREGTQYF
>TRBV6-1|-|-|TRBJ1-2
TGTGCCAGCAGTGAAGTGGGGCTCTATGGCTACACCTTC
CASSEVGLYGYTF
>TRBV5-5|-|TRBD2|TRBJ2-5
TGTGCCAGCAGCCCAGCGGGGCTAGTAGAGACCCAGTACTTC
CASSPAGLVETQYF
>TRBV29-1|-|-|TRBJ1-2
TGCAGCGTTGAAGTCAGGGAAGTTGATGGCTACACCTTC
CSVEVREVDGYTF
>TRBV18|-|-|TRBJ1-4
TGTGCCAGCTCACCAGAAACCGGGACATGGTATGAAAAACTGTTTTTT
CASSPETGTWYEKLFF
>TRBV29-1|-|-|TRBJ2-1
TGCAGCGTTGGCGGCGCGCTAGGCTATGAGCAGTTCTTC
CSVGGALGYEQFF
>TRBV7-2|once|-|TRBJ2-5
TGTGCCAGCAGCTTGCGGGGCGCCCAAGAGACCCAGTACTTC
CASSLRGAQETQYF
>TRBV7-2|-|-|TRBJ1-2
TGTGCCAGCAGCTCTAGGAACTTCTATGGCTACACCTTC
CASSSRNFYGYTF
>TRBV9|few|TRBD2|TRBJ2-3
TGTGCCAGCAGCGTAGCTTTGGGAGGGGACACGCAGTATTTT
CASSVALGGDTQYF
>TRBV7-7|-|TRBD2|TRBJ2-5
TGTGCTAGCAGCCGCACTAGCGGGGGAAACCAAGAGACCCAGTACTTC
CASSRTSGGNQETQYF
>TRBV5-6|-|-|TRBJ2-7
TGTGCCAGCAGCAAGCCCGACAGGGAGCAGTACTTC
CASSKPDREQYF
>TRBV27|-|-|TRBJ1-5
TGTGCCAGCAGTTTTGGTCGGGGGGGCAATCAGCCCCAGCATTTT
CASSFGRGGNQPQHF
>TRBV10-2|-|-|TRBJ2-1
TGCGCCAGCAGTCGGGACTTCTACAATGAGCAGTTCTTC
CASSRDFYNEQFF